The 18 T cell receptor beta chains in this list originate from one sample, sequenced in a study of breast tumors, draining lymph nodes, adjacent tissues. Breast cancer patients provided tissue from their axillary draining lymph nodes. TCRdb called the multiplex PCR reads again in MiXCR, with one record for every CDR3 protein. Here the sample spans more than 250,000 distinct CDR3 sequences, more than 30% being singletons. The specimen was axillary lymph node tissue. The source of these receptors is a female donor with breast cancer. Some clones in this sample may be carry-over from other donors' samples.

V usage is TRBV5-4 and J usage is TRBJ2-1; 8 bases align to TRBD2. The CDR3 totals 18 residues. The junction had 20 bases not matched to a gene; V was cut back by 5 bases and J by 7 bases. Germline assignment: CDR1 SGHNT and CDR2 YYREEE (reference sequence). Written as DNA, the CDR3 is TGTGCCAGCAGTTCAACATGGACCGGGAGGGCCTCGGCAAATGAGCAGTTCTTC. Residues: CASSSTWTGRASANEQFF. Combining the CDR3 with reference TRBV5-4 and TRBJ2-1 gives the whole variable domain ETGVTQSPTHLIKTRGQQVTLRCSSQSGHNTVSWYQQALGQGPQFIFQYYREEENGRGNFPPRFSGLQFPNYSSELNVNALELDDSALYLCASSSTWTGRASANEQFFGPGTRLTVL.

This clonotype was observed a handful of times. A much more abundant neighbour one base away suggests this may be a read error. The gene calls are TRBV7-9 and TRBJ2-5; the match to TRBD2 covers 12 bases. The germline gives CDR1 SEHNR, CDR2 FQNEAQ (reference sequence). The V segment lost 4 bases and the J segment 1 base; nucleotides outside the gene matches: 1. The CDR3 length is 15 residues. The CDR3 protein is CASSWGLAGQETQYF. The CDR3 coding sequence is TGTGCCAGCAGCTGGGGACTAGCGGGCCAAGAGACCCAGTACTTC.

This clonotype showed up many times. The V and J genes are TRBV14 and TRBJ1-3; D is unclear. CDR1 and CDR2 from the germline V gene are SGHDN and FVKESK. Deletions cut 5 bases from V and 15 bases from J, with 17 bases between. The CDR3 extends over 12 amino acids. CDR3 bases: TGTGCCAGCAGCGCACTTGGGTGGGAACCATATTTT. It translates to CASSALGWEPYF. The variable domain in full, completed from reference TRBV14 and TRBJ1-3, reads EAGVTQFPSHSVIEKGQTVTLRCDPISGHDNLYWYRRVMGKEIKFLLHFVKESKQDESGMPNNRFLAERTGGTYSTLKVQPAELEDSGVYFCASSALGWEPYFGEGSWLTVV.

This clonotype was counted many times. The chain employs TRBV6-2 or TRBV6-3 and TRBJ2-7; possible D gene TRBD2, 6 bases. Germline assignment: CDR1 MNHEY and CDR2 SVGEGT. This CDR3 region has 13 residues. Trimming shortened V by 6 bases and J by 5 bases, and 14 bases separated the two germline ends. The CDR3 here is CASRVGLYDEQYF. The CDR3 nucleotides read TGTGCCAGCAGGGTTGGACTATACGACGAGCAGTACTTC.

This clonotype has just one count. This CDR3 is missing its conserved last phenylalanine or tryptophan, likely due to a read error. The DNA is omitted, as the CDR3 cannot be located on it reliably, and the CDR3 follows TCRdb's listing. The J gene is TRBJ1-6, the V gene TRBV5-1; no DNA check was done on the table's D call, TRBD1. The CDR3 totals 10 residues, both ends included. The germline V gene encodes CDR1 SGHRS and CDR2 YFSETQ. The chain's CDR3 is CASSLRQGLS.

Ten or more counts support this clonotype. This rearrangement joins TRBV29-1 to TRBJ2-3, with TRBD2 matching over 9 bases. This CDR3 has 15 amino acids. Germline trimming cut 2 bases from V and 1 base from J; bases unmatched to any gene: 4. Looked up from germline, CDR1 is SQVTM and CDR2 is ANQGSEA. The CDR3 sequence: CSVEKAGGRTDTQYF. The CDR3 coding sequence is TGCAGCGTTGAAAAAGCGGGGGGCCGCACAGATACGCAGTATTTT.

This clonotype was observed at least ten times. The genes are TRBV5-1 and TRBJ1-4, with unresolved D. Trimming stripped 0 bases from V and 8 bases from J, with 8 bases between. CDR1 SGHRS and CDR2 YFSETQ come from the germline V gene. This CDR3 is built from 13 residues. The CDR3 loop reads CASSLGVEEKLFF. The DNA for the CDR3 is TGCGCCAGCAGCTTGGGGGTGGAAGAAAAACTGTTTTTT.

About this clonotype itself: The junction departs from the called germline gene at one end, perhaps through a read error. V gene TRBV15 combines with J gene TRBJ1-5; 9 bases map to TRBD1. Per germline, CDR1 LNHNV and CDR2 YYDKDF (reference sequence). The CDR3 loop spans 15 amino acids. The CDR3 region is CATSSSETGGQPQHF. CDR3 DNA sequence: TGTGCCACCAGCAGCTCAGAGACAGGGGGTCAGCCCCAACATTTT. The full variable domain, with the rest looked up from reference TRBV15 and TRBJ1-5, is DAMVIQNPRYQVTQFGKPVTLSCSQTLNHNVMYWYQQKSSQAPKLLFHYYDKDFNNEADTPDNFQSRRPNTSFCFLDIRSPGLGDTAMYLCATSSSETGGQPQHFGDGTRLSIL.

In its sample, this clonotype was seen many times. This rearrangement joins TRBV7-2 to TRBJ2-5; 14 nucleotides line up with TRBD2. Losses at the gene ends were 7 bases for V and 6 bases for J; bases not matched to a gene: 7. Per the germline V gene, CDR1 is SGHTA and CDR2 is FQGNSA. The CDR3 has 15 residues. The CDR3 nucleotides are TGTGCCAGCACCCTTAGACTAGCGGGAGGGCAGACCCAGTACTTC. Its translation: CASTLRLAGGQTQYF.

This clonotype appeared many times. This chain uses TRBV4-1 with TRBJ2-7, with 7 bases matching TRBD1. Germline lookup yields CDR1 MGHRA and CDR2 YSYEKL. CDR3 length: 15 amino acids. V dropped 2 bases and J dropped 3; count of bases not matched to a gene: 7. In DNA form, the CDR3 reads TGCGCCAGCAGCCAATCGACAGGGTTACGCTACGAGCAGTACTTC. Translation gives CASSQSTGLRYEQYF.

This clonotype has a count of ten or more. J is TRBJ2-1 and V is TRBV20-1, with TRBD2 matching over 7 bases. CDR1 and CDR2 from the germline V gene are DFQATT and SNEGSKA (reference sequence). This CDR3 is 16 amino acids long. V lost 2 bases to trimming and J lost 2 bases; unmatched junction nucleotides: 9. CDR3 region: CSARFPSGPTYNEQFF. The CDR3 DNA reads TGCAGTGCTAGATTCCCTAGCGGACCTACCTACAATGAGCAGTTCTTC.

In regard to this clonotype: This may be a read error, as it is one base from a much larger clone. This chain uses TRBV5-1 with TRBJ2-3; D ambiguous. CDR1 SGHRS and CDR2 YFSETQ come from the germline V gene. This CDR3 region has 17 residues. Trimming took off 2 bases at V and 4 bases at J, with 20 bases between the two ends. The CDR3 here is CASSFNTKELRSDTQYF. The CDR3 DNA reads as TGCGCCAGCAGCTTCAATACGAAGGAGCTTCGGTCAGATACGCAGTATTTT.

There are many counts of this clonotype. The chain is built from TRBV30 and TRBJ1-5, with D possibly matching TRBD1 (5 bases). V lost 7 bases and J 6 bases, leaving 16 bases between the germline ends. There are 13 residues in the CDR3. Per the germline V gene, CDR1 is GTSNPN and CDR2 is SVGIG (reference sequence). The CDR3 protein is CAFSRGVGQPQHF. CDR3 nucleotide sequence: TGTGCCTTCTCCCGGGGCGTCGGTCAGCCCCAGCATTTT.

This clonotype was found many times. At one end the junction does not follow the germline gene, possibly because of a read error. The V and J genes are TRBV20-1 and TRBJ1-5; a possible D gene is TRBD1 (6 bases). Per the germline V gene, CDR1 is DFQATT and CDR2 is SNEGSKA (reference sequence). This CDR3 comprises 12 residues. DNA of the CDR3: TGCAGTGCTGGAGAAGGGGGTCGGCCCCAGCATTTT. This encodes CSAGEGGRPQHF.

This clonotype was seen more than once but under ten times. The rearrangement uses TRBV20-1 and TRBJ2-1; D might be TRBD1 (7 bases). V was trimmed by 0 bases and J by 4 bases, leaving 13 bases between them. CDR3 size: 15 residues. Germline CDR1 is DFQATT and CDR2 is SNEGSKA (reference sequence). In DNA, the CDR3 is TGCAGTGCTAGAGATTTTTCAGGGGGGTACAATGAGCAGTTCTTC. It specifies CSARDFSGGYNEQFF.

In this sample, this clonotype turned up many times. The chain uses TRBV27 and TRBJ2-3, with no clear D. There are 14 residues in the CDR3. V lost 6 bases, J lost 2 bases, and 12 bases lay in between. The germline CDR1 and CDR2 sequences are MNHEY and SMNVEV (reference sequence). The CDR3 protein is CASSLDSFTDTQYF. CDR3 coding DNA: TGTGCCAGCAGCCTAGACTCTTTCACAGATACGCAGTATTTT.

The rearrangement uses TRBV29-1 and TRBJ2-3; 7 bases are a match to TRBD1. V lost 7 bases and J lost 2; bases outside the gene matches: 9. The V gene's germline CDR1 is SQVTM and CDR2 ANQGSEA. The CDR3 extends over 14 amino acids. The CDR3 is CSATRQGNTDTQYF. DNA for the CDR3: TGCAGCGCCACCCGACAGGGTAACACAGATACGCAGTATTTT.

This clonotype was detected a few times. A much larger clonotype is one base distant, so this may be a read error. The V gene is TRBV5-8, the J gene TRBJ2-1; D may be TRBD1 (5 bases). Germline CDR1 SGHTS, CDR2 YDEGEE. This CDR3 spans 12 amino acids. DNA of the CDR3: TGTGCCAGCGCCCCAGGGCGCGATGAGCAGTCCTTC. It specifies CASAPGRDEQSF.